This TCR beta chain is drawn from a study of naive and memory T cell subsets. This CDR3 has 12 residues. V lost 8 bases to trimming and J lost 4 bases, with 11 bases between them. Germline CDR1 SGHAT, CDR2 FQNNGV. This clonotype was seen many times. Four PCR rounds used nested alpha and beta constant region primers plus the SP2 primer. TCRdb reprocessed the 5' RACE reads via MiXCR and lists one record per CDR3 protein. The sample holds roughly 30,000 distinct CDR3 sequences, roughly a sixth seen once. TCR cDNA received a 3' ligated oligonucleotide that carried a UMI. Input was about 1 to 1,100 ng of DNase-treated total RNA without cell sorting.

This TCR derives from a female donor in good health. The V gene is TRBV11-2, the J gene TRBJ2-5; D not resolved. The DNA of the CDR3 is TGTGCCAGCCGGACGTTAAGAGAGACCCAGTACTTC. Amino acid sequence: CASRTLRETQYF.